The 21 T cell receptor beta chains presented below share a single source sample, sequenced in a study of blood T cell repertoires in COVID-19. TCRdb keeps only in-frame clones here, not all; method: immunoSEQ multiplex PCR. This sample has 200,000 to 250,000 clones, with about 88% found just once. Sequencing input: PBMCs or T cells enriched from blood (not recorded which). The source is a young woman who had been exposed to COVID-19.

The chain combines TRBV6-5 with TRBJ2-1, with TRBD2 identical over 8 bases. V was clipped by 0 bases and J by 3 bases; unmatched bases: 4. Germline CDR1 MNHEY, CDR2 SVGAGI. This CDR3 region has 16 residues. This CDR3 reads CASSYSRGGRYNEQFF. DNA of the CDR3: TGTGCCAGCAGTTACTCCCGGGGGGGGCGCTACAATGAGCAGTTCTTC.

The table lists this clone with a count of one. The chain combines TRBV9 with TRBJ2-5; tentatively, D is TRBD1 (6 bases). In germline, CDR1 is SGDLS, CDR2 YYNGEE. The CDR3 extends over 14 amino acids. The V end was cut by 2 bases, the J end by 3 bases, with 11 bases between. This chain's CDR3 is CASSVGQWEETQYF. Written as DNA, the CDR3 is TGTGCCAGCAGCGTGGGACAATGGGAAGAGACCCAGTACTTC. The variable domain in full, completed from reference TRBV9 and TRBJ2-5, reads DSGVTQTPKHLITATGQRVTLRCSPRSGDLSVYWYQQSLDQGLQFLIQYYNGEERAKGNILERFSAQQFPDLHSELNLSSLELGDSALYFCASSVGQWEETQYFGPGTRLLVL.

V usage is TRBV11-2 and J usage is TRBJ1-2; D is undetermined. The germline CDR1 and CDR2 sequences are SGHAT and FQNNGV. V was shortened by 5 bases and J by 0 bases, with 13 bases between the two germline ends. This CDR3 comprises 15 residues. DNA of the CDR3: TGTGCCAGCAGCCAAAGGGAGAGAGCTAACTATGGCTACACCTTC. Translating it yields CASSQRERANYGYTF.

The rearrangement uses TRBV18 and TRBJ2-3; 9 bases align to TRBD1. CDR1 is KGHSH and CDR2 is LQKENI in the germline V gene. This CDR3 spans 18 amino acids. The V gene end was trimmed by 3 bases and the J gene end by 4 bases; junction bases not matched to a gene: 14. CDR3 sequence reads: CASSPSGQGDYRADTQYF. The CDR3 region has the DNA TGTGCCAGCTCACCTTCGGGACAGGGAGACTACCGCGCAGATACGCAGTATTTT.

V usage is TRBV5-1 and J usage is TRBJ1-2, with 9 nucleotides matching TRBD1. CDR3 size: 14 residues. Trimming took 4 bases from V and 3 from J; bases not matched to a gene: 4. Looked up from germline, CDR1 is SGHRS and CDR2 is YFSETQ. CDR3 protein: CASSPRQGDYGYTF. CDR3 nucleotides: TGCGCCAGCAGCCCCCGACAGGGGGACTATGGCTACACCTTC.

The chain has TRBV6-5 and TRBJ1-4; 7 nucleotides align to TRBD1. With 4 bases clipped from V and 5 bases from J, the junction kept 4 bases outside the gene matches. The germline CDR1 and CDR2 sequences are MNHEY and SVGAGI. The CDR3 has 14 residues. CDR3 residues: CASSLRDSNEKLFF. CDR3 in DNA: TGTGCCAGCAGTTTACGGGACAGCAATGAAAAACTGTTTTTT.

The chain uses TRBV6-5 and TRBJ2-7, with TRBD1 as a possible D gene (5 bases). This CDR3 is 13 amino acids long. Trimming took off 5 bases at V and 5 bases at J, with 13 bases between the two ends. The germline gives CDR1 MNHEY, CDR2 SVGAGI. In DNA, the CDR3 is TGTGCCAGCAGTCTTCGTCAGGGTGACGAGCAGTACTTC. It translates to CASSLRQGDEQYF.

The chain couples TRBV2 to TRBJ1-5, with D possibly matching TRBD1 (5 bases). This CDR3 is 14 amino acids long. CDR1 is SNHLY and CDR2 is FYNNEI in the germline V gene. Trimming took 8 bases from V and 4 from J, leaving 15 bases between them. CDR3: CASQGRVVNQPQHF. The CDR3 DNA reads as TGTGCCAGCCAGGGCCGGGTAGTTAATCAGCCCCAGCATTTT.

The V and J genes are TRBV25-1 and TRBJ2-6; maybe TRBD2 (6 bases). CDR1 and CDR2 (germline): MGHDK, SYGVNS. This CDR3 has 15 amino acids. V lost 7 bases and J lost 2, with 12 bases in between. This chain's CDR3 is CASTEGGTGANVLTF. The CDR3 DNA is TGTGCCAGCACCGAAGGAGGGACTGGGGCCAACGTCCTGACTTTC.

The genes are TRBV2 and TRBJ2-3; 15 bases map to TRBD2. The CDR3 sequence is 18 residues long. Per germline, CDR1 SNHLY and CDR2 FYNNEI. With V trimmed by 6 bases and J by 4 bases, 11 bases remained unmatched. CDR3 sequence reads: CASSSPGLAGGVADTQYF. The CDR3 nucleotides read TGTGCCAGCAGCTCACCAGGACTAGCGGGGGGGGTCGCAGATACGCAGTATTTT.

This clone was observed once. The chain employs TRBV15 and TRBJ2-5; D remains unclear. The germline V and J ends were trimmed by 7 bases and 4 bases, with 7 bases remaining between them. The CDR3 length is 11 residues. Germline V gives CDR1 LNHNV, CDR2 YYDKDF (reference sequence). The CDR3 sequence is CATTVRETQYF. In DNA form, the CDR3 reads TGTGCCACCACAGTAAGAGAGACCCAGTACTTC.

The CDR3 sequence: CASSRGGLGYGYTF. Here the CDR3 DNA reads TGTGCCAGTAGCCGGGGGGGGCTGGGCTATGGCTACACCTTC. The chain links TRBV19 to TRBJ1-2; the D gene is possibly TRBD1 (6 bases). The CDR3 has 14 amino acids. Germline V lookup: CDR1 LNHDA, CDR2 SQIVND (reference sequence). Trimming cost V 6 bases and J 4 bases, with 15 bases left between them.

V gene TRBV10-2 combines with J gene TRBJ1-1; TRBD1 agrees at 11 bases. The CDR3 contains 11 residues. V shed 6 bases, J shed 11 bases, and the junction held 2 bases outside the gene matches. CDR1 is WSHSY and CDR2 is SAAADI in the germline V gene. CDR3 loop: CASSGDRGAFF. DNA for the CDR3: TGCGCCAGCAGCGGGGACAGGGGGGCTTTCTTT.

The chain links TRBV5-6 to TRBJ2-1; 13 bases line up with TRBD2. V gave up 2 bases and J gave up 1 base; unmatched junction bases: 3. The CDR3 is made up of 17 amino acids. Looked up from germline, CDR1 is SGHDT and CDR2 is YYEEEE. In DNA form, the CDR3 reads TGTGCCAGCAGCTTTGGGACTAGCGGGGTGTCCTACAATGAGCAGTTCTTC. It translates to CASSFGTSGVSYNEQFF.

The rearrangement joins TRBV11-3 to TRBJ2-4; tentatively, D is TRBD1 (6 bases). V lost 1 base and J 3 bases, leaving 19 bases between the germline ends. Germline lookup yields CDR1 SGHNT and CDR2 YENEEA. The CDR3 runs 18 residues. This chain's CDR3 is CASSLGIRQGILKNIQYF. In DNA form, the CDR3 reads TGTGCCAGCAGCTTAGGGATAAGGCAGGGGATTCTCAAAAACATTCAGTACTTC. Variable domain in full (rest from reference TRBV11-3 and TRBJ2-4): EAGVVQSPRYKIIEKKQPVAFWCNPISGHNTLYWYLQNLGQGPELLIRYENEEAVDDSQLPKDRFSAERLKGVDSTLKIQPAELGDSAVYLCASSLGIRQGILKNIQYFGAGTRLSVL.

This clone was counted once. The chain couples TRBV19 to TRBJ2-2; tentatively, D is TRBD2 (5 bases). Looked up from germline, CDR1 is LNHDA and CDR2 is SQIVND (reference sequence). Trimming cost V 5 bases and J 4 bases, with 14 bases left between them. The CDR3 length is 15 residues. In nucleotides, the CDR3 is TGTGCCAGTAGTCCCTTTCCCGGGATCACCGGGGAGCTGTTTTTT. Translated: CASSPFPGITGELFF.

J is TRBJ2-3 and V is TRBV30; 8 bases align to TRBD1. CDR1 is GTSNPN, CDR2 SVGIG, per germline (reference sequence). Unmatched junction bases numbered 3, after V lost 6 bases and J lost 1 base. This CDR3 spans 13 amino acids. In DNA form, the CDR3 reads TGTGCCTGCGGACAGGGCGGCACAGATACGCAGTATTTT. Translating gives CACGQGGTDTQYF. Supplemented by reference TRBV30 and TRBJ2-3, the full variable domain reads SQTIHQWPATLVQPVGSPLSLECTVEGTSNPNLYWYRQAAGRGLQLLFYSVGIGQISSEVPQNLSASRPQDRQFILSSKKLLLSDSGFYLCACGQGGTDTQYFGPGTRLTVL.

V and J are TRBV7-9 and TRBJ1-2, with TRBD1 matching 7 bases. This CDR3 comprises 15 residues. Germline CDR1 reads SEHNR; CDR2 reads FQNEAQ (reference sequence). With 5 bases clipped from V and 8 bases from J, the junction kept 14 bases outside the gene matches. This CDR3 reads CASSRTGTAVGGYTF. CDR3 DNA sequence: TGTGCCAGCAGCCGTACCGGGACAGCGGTAGGCGGCTACACCTTC.

In this sample, this clone turned up once. The chain carries TRBV10-2 and TRBJ2-1, with 7 bases aligning to TRBD2. Germline CDR1 and CDR2: WSHSY and SAAADI. The CDR3 sequence is 15 residues long. The ends lost 6 bases at V and 8 bases at J; junction bases unmatched: 13. DNA for the CDR3: TGCGCCAGCAGCGCAGCCGGGACTAAGCTCTATGAGCAGTTCTTC. This codes for CASSAAGTKLYEQFF.

In its sample, this clone was seen a few times. The chain employs TRBV19 and TRBJ2-3; 7 bases fit TRBD2. Germline V gives CDR1 LNHDA, CDR2 SQIVND (reference sequence). The V and J ends lost 3 bases and 2 bases, in that order; junction bases with no gene match: 2. There are 14 residues in the CDR3. The CDR3 DNA sequence: TGTGCCAGTAGTATTGGGGGGGACACAGATACGCAGTATTTT. This sequence encodes CASSIGGDTDTQYF.

The V call is TRBV30, the J call TRBJ1-5; D remains ambiguous. There are 15 residues in the CDR3. V gave up 2 bases and J gave up 0 bases, with 11 bases separating them. Germline assignment: CDR1 GTSNPN and CDR2 SVGIG (reference sequence). The CDR3 nucleotides read TGTGCCTGGAGTAATGGGCGAAATAGCAATCAGCCCCAGCATTTT. This sequence encodes CAWSNGRNSNQPQHF.